This T cell receptor beta chain was retrieved from a study of shared clonotypes between healthy human individuals. Partitioning of CD4+ cells yielded a CD45RA+ naive subset and a CD45RA-negative memory subset. CDR1 is SGHRS and CDR2 is YFSETQ in the germline V gene. This CDR3 is built from 15 residues. The J segment lost 0 bases and the V segment lost 5 bases, leaving 4 bases of the junction unmatched. Sequenced by immunoSEQ multiplex PCR; TCRdb stores in-frame clones only, minus some. The sample carries about 1.1 million clones, roughly 74% recorded once. General study points: The study's rarefaction showed incomplete sorted-subset sequencing despite large depth.

Comment on this clone: What it binds is not known.

The receptor's source is a man aged 18 to 35 in good health. Some clones in this sample may be carry-over from other donors' samples. The gene calls are TRBV5-1 and TRBJ1-5; 8 nucleotides match TRBD1. Sample: memory CD4+ T cells from PBMCs. Specified subset: CD45RA-negative fraction. CDR3 residues: CASSTTGASNQPQHF. CDR3 nucleotides: TGCGCCAGCAGTACGACAGGGGCTAGCAATCAGCCCCAGCATTTT.